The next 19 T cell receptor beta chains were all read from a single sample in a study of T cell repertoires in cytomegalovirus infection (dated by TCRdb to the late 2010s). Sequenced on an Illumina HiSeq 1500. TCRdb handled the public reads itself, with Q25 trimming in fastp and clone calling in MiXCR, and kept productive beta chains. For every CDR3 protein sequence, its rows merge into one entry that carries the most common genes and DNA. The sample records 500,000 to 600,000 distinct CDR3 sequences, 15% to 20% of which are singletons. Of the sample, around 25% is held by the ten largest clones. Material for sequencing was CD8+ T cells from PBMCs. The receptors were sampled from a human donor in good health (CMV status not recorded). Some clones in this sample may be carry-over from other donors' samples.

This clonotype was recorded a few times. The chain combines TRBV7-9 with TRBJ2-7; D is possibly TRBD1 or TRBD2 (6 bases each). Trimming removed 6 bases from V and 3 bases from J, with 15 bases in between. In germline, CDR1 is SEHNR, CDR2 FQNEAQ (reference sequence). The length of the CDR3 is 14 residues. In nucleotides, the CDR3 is TGTGCCAGCAGACCACCTGGGGGGCTCTACGAGCAGTACTTC. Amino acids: CASRPPGGLYEQYF.

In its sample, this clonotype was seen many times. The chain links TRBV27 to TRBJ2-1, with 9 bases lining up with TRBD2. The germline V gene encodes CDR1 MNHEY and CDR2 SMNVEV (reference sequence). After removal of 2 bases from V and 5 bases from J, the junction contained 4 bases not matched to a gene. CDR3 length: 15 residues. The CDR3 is CASSLVASGDNEQFF. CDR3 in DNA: TGTGCCAGCAGTTTAGTGGCTAGCGGGGACAATGAGCAGTTCTTC.

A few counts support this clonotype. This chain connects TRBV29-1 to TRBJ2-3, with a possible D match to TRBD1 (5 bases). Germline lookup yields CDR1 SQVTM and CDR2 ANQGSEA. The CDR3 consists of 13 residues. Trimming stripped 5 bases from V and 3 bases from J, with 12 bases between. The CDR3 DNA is TGCAGCGTTTGGCAGGGAAAAACAGATACGCAGTATTTT. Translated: CSVWQGKTDTQYF.

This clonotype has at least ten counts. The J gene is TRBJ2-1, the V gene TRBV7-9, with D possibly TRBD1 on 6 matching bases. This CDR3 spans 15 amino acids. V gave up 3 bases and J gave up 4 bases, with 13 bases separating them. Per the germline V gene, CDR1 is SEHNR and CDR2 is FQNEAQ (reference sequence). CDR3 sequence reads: CASSLRTDVYNEQFF. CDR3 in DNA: TGTGCCAGCAGCTTGCGGACAGACGTTTACAATGAGCAGTTCTTC.

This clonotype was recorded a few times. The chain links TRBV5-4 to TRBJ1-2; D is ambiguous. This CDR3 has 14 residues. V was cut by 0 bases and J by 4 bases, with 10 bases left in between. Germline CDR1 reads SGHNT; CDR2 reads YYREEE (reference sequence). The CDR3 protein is CASSLENIGYGYTF. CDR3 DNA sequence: TGTGCCAGCAGCTTGGAAAACATTGGCTATGGCTACACCTTC.

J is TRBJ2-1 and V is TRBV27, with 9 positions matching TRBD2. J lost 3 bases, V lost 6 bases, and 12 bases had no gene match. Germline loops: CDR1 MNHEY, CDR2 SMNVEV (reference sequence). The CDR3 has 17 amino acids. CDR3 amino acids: CASSPRGSGRIYNEQFF. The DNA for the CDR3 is TGTGCCAGCAGCCCCCGGGGTAGCGGGAGAATCTACAATGAGCAGTTCTTC.

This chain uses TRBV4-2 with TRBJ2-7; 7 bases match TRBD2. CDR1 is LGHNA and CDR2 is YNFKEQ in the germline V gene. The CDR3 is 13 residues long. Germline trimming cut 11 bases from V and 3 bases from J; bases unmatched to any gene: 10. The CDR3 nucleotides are TGTGCCTCTGGGGGGGGGATTGACTACGAGCAGTACTTC. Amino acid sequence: CASGGGIDYEQYF.

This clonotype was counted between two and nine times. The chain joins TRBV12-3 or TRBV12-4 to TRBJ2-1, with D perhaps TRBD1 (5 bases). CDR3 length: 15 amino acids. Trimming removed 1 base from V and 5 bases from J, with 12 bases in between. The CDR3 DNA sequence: TGTGCCAGCAGTTTAGGACGACAGAGAGACAATGAGCAGTTCTTC. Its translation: CASSLGRQRDNEQFF.

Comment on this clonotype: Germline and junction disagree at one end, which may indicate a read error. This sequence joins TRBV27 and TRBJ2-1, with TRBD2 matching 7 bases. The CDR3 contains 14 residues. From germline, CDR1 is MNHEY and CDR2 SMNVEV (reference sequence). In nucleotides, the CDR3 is TGTGCCAGCAGTTTCGCTCGGGGGGACGATGAGCAGTTATTC. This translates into CASSFARGDDEQLF.

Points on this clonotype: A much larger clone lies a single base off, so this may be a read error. DNA of the CDR3: TGTGCCAACAGTCCAAGAAGGGGGCGCGATCCAGATACGCAGTATTTT. It codes for CANSPRRGRDPDTQYF. The chain recombines TRBV27 with TRBJ2-3; 7 bases match TRBD1. This CDR3 spans 16 amino acids. Germline V CDR1 and CDR2: MNHEY, SMNVEV (reference sequence).

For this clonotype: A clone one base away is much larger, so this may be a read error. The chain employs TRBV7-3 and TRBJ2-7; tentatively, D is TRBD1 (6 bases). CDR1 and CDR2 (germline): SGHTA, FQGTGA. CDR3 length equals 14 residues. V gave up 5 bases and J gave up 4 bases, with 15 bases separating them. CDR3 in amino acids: CASSPAGTLYEQYF. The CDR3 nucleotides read TGTGCCAGCAGCCCAGCCGGGACACTTTACGAGCAGTACTTC.

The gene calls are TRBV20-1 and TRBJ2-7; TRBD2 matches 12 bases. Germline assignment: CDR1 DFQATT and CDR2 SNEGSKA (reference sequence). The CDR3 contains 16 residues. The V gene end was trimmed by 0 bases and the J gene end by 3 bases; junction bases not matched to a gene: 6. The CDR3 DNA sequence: TGCAGTGCTAGAGATAGCCAACTAGCGGGGGGCTACGAGCAGTACTTC. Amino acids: CSARDSQLAGGYEQYF.

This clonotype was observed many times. The CDR3 loop is CATSAPTGGGFNSYEQYF. CDR3 DNA sequence: TGTGCCACCAGTGCCCCGACAGGGGGCGGATTTAACTCCTACGAGCAGTACTTC. The chain joins TRBV24-1 to TRBJ2-7, with 10 bases aligning to TRBD1. This CDR3 contains 18 residues. After removal of 5 bases from V and 0 bases from J, the junction contained 12 bases not matched to a gene. The V gene's germline CDR1 is KGHDR and CDR2 SFDVKD.

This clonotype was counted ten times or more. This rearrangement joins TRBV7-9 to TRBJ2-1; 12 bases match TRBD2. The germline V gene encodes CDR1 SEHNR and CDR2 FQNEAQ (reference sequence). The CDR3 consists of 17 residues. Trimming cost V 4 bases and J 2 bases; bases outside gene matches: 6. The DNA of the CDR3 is TGTGCCAGCAGCTCGACTAGCGGGAGTAACCCCTACAATGAGCAGTTCTTC. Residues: CASSSTSGSNPYNEQFF.

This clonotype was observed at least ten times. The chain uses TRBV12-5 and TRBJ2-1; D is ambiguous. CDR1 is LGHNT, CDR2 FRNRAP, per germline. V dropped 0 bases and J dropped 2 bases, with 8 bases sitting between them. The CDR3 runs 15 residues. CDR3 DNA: TGTGCTAGTGGTTTGGTTATGAATGCCTACAATGAGCAGTTCTTC. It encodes CASGLVMNAYNEQFF.

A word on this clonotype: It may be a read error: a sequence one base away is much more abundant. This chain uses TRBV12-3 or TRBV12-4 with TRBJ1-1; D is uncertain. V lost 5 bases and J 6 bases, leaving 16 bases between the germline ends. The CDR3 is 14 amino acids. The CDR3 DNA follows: TGTGCCAGCAGTGAGGTTCTAATGCTGGCTGAAGCTTTCTTT. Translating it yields CASSEVLMLAEAFF.

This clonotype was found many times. The CDR3 DNA is TGTGCCAGCAGCTTAGCGGGGACAGGGGGTATTCAGCCCCAGCATTTT. This gives the protein CASSLAGTGGIQPQHF. The rearrangement uses TRBV7-8 and TRBJ1-5, with 11 bases that match TRBD1. From germline, CDR1 is SGHVS and CDR2 FQNEAQ. V lost 0 bases, J lost 6 bases, and 4 bases stayed unmatched. The CDR3 has 16 residues. Full variable domain (remainder filled in from reference TRBV7-8 and TRBJ1-5): GAGVSQSPRYKVAKRGQDVALRCDPISGHVSLFWYQQALGQGPEFLTYFQNEAQLDKSGLPSDRFFAERPEGSVSTLKIQRTQQEDSAVYLCASSLAGTGGIQPQHFGDGTRLSIL.

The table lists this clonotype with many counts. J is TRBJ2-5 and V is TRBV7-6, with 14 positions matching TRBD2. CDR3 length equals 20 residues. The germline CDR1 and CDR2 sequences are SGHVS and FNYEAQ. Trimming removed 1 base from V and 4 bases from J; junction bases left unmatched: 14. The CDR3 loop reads CASSLGLTTSGGASGETQYF. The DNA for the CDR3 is TGTGCCAGCAGCTTAGGTTTAACGACTAGCGGGGGGGCGAGTGGAGAGACCCAGTACTTC.

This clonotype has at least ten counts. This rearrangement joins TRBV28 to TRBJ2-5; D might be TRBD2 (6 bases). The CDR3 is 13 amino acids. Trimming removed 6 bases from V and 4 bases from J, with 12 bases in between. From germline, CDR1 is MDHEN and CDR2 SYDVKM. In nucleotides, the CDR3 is TGTGCCAGCAGCCTGATGGGGGGAGAGACCCAGTACTTC. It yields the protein CASSLMGGETQYF.